The 12 T cell receptor beta chains below all came from one sample that was sequenced in a study of CD8 T cells in ankylosing spondylitis. Study observations and caveats: What appeared characteristic of ankylosing spondylitis blood was a TCR beta motif of fewer than ten highly homologous variants.

TCRdb fed the 5' RACE reads into MiXCR, producing one record per CDR3 protein. The repertoire includes about 210,000 distinct CDR3 sequences, just under 7.5% of them detected once, and 14% sits in the top ten. Their target antigens are unknown. What was sequenced was blood, either unsorted or a sorted T cell fraction (not recorded which). The source of these receptors is a male donor with ankylosing spondylitis.

This clonotype was seen many times. The chain has TRBV12-3 or TRBV12-4 and TRBJ1-5; D is uncertain. V lost 3 bases to trimming and J lost 5 bases, with 8 bases between them. There are 13 residues in the CDR3. In DNA, the CDR3 is TGTGCCAGCAGTTTGGGGAAGGATCAGCCCCAGCATTTT. Protein product: CASSLGKDQPQHF.

This clonotype has a count of ten or more. The V and J genes are TRBV7-9 and TRBJ2-5; either TRBD1 or TRBD2 may fit D (5 bases each). With 5 bases removed from V and 4 bases from J, the gap between germline ends came to 14 bases. The V gene's germline CDR1 is SEHNR and CDR2 FQNEAQ (reference sequence). The CDR3 spans 14 residues. The CDR3 reads CASSPGRQGETQYF. The CDR3 DNA follows: TGTGCCAGCAGCCCGGGACGACAAGGAGAGACCCAGTACTTC. Full variable domain (remainder filled in from reference TRBV7-9 and TRBJ2-5): DTGVSQNPRHKITKRGQNVTFRCDPISEHNRLYWYRQTLGQGPEFLTYFQNEAQLEKSRLLSDRFSAERPKGSFSTLEIQRTEQGDSAMYLCASSPGRQGETQYFGPGTRLLVL.

This clonotype has ten or more counts. The J gene is TRBJ2-1, the V gene TRBV4-2; D is perhaps TRBD2 (5 bases). Trimming cost V 0 bases and J 2 bases, with 11 bases left between them. The CDR3 extends over 16 amino acids. Germline CDR1 is LGHNA and CDR2 is YNFKEQ. CDR3 residues: CASSQDLGGTYNEQFF. The DNA of the CDR3 is TGTGCCAGCAGCCAAGATCTAGGAGGTACCTACAATGAGCAGTTCTTC.

The CDR3 coding sequence is TGTGCCAGCAGTTACGAGGCGGGGCAGCTAGACGAGCAGTACTTC. This codes for CASSYEAGQLDEQYF. V and J are TRBV6-2 or TRBV6-3 and TRBJ2-7; TRBD2 is a possible D gene (6 bases). The CDR3 spans 15 residues. Germline CDR1 MNHEY, CDR2 SVGEGT. V dropped 2 bases and J dropped 5 bases, with 16 bases sitting between them.

The chain has TRBV5-1 and TRBJ1-2; TRBD1 is a possible D gene (5 bases). The germline V and J ends were trimmed by 2 bases and 6 bases, with 11 bases remaining between them. The V gene's germline CDR1 is SGHRS and CDR2 YFSETQ. The CDR3 sequence is 13 residues long. The CDR3 DNA reads TGCGCCAGCAGCTTTTCGGGGCACGATGGCTACACCTTC. Residues: CASSFSGHDGYTF.

This clonotype was recorded at least ten times. The rearrangement uses TRBV18 and TRBJ1-1, with TRBD1 as a possible D gene (6 bases). The V gene lost 4 bases and the J gene lost 4 bases, with 13 bases spanning the gap. This CDR3 comprises 14 residues. The germline V gene encodes CDR1 KGHSH and CDR2 LQKENI. CDR3 coding DNA: TGTGCCAGCTCACTAGGGACAACCGGCACTGAAGCTTTCTTT. This encodes CASSLGTTGTEAFF.

This clonotype was observed many times. The V and J genes are TRBV3-1 and TRBJ2-1, with 13 bases aligning to TRBD2. The CDR3 extends over 16 amino acids. Trimming cost V 5 bases and J 8 bases; bases outside gene matches: 9. Germline CDR1 LGHDT, CDR2 YNNKEL (reference sequence). The CDR3 protein is CASSSILAGGIDEQFF. The CDR3 region has the DNA TGTGCCAGCAGCTCTATACTAGCGGGAGGGATCGATGAGCAGTTCTTC.

This clonotype has ten or more counts. This rearrangement joins TRBV6-2 or TRBV6-3 to TRBJ1-2; D possibly corresponds to TRBD1 (5 bases). The CDR3 runs to 16 residues. Trimming left V 0 bases short and J 4 bases short, with 15 bases between. Germline CDR1 MNHEY, CDR2 SVGEGT. The CDR3 nucleotides are TGTGCCAGCAGTTACTCGAGAGGAGGGACGGGCTATGGCTACACCTTC. This sequence encodes CASSYSRGGTGYGYTF.

This clonotype was found many times. The chain combines TRBV20-1 with TRBJ1-2; the D is unclear. This CDR3 spans 11 amino acids. CDR1 and CDR2 from the germline V gene are DFQATT and SNEGSKA (reference sequence). V shed 0 bases and J shed 4 bases, with 3 bases lying between them. The CDR3 loop is CSAREGYGYTF. In DNA, the CDR3 is TGCAGTGCTAGAGAGGGCTATGGCTACACCTTC.

The chain recombines TRBV7-2 with TRBJ2-1; 13 positions match TRBD2. CDR1 and CDR2 (germline): SGHTA, FQGNSA. Germline trimming cut 1 base from V and 8 bases from J; bases unmatched to any gene: 5. The CDR3 is made up of 16 amino acids. The CDR3 DNA sequence: TGTGCCAGCAGCTTAGTGGGACTAGCGGGAATAGATGAGCAGTTCTTC. Its translation is CASSLVGLAGIDEQFF.

This clonotype has a handful of counts. The V gene is TRBV20-1, the J gene TRBJ2-7; a weak D match, TRBD2 (6 bases). V was shortened by 6 bases and J by 3 bases, with 15 bases between the two germline ends. The germline gives CDR1 DFQATT, CDR2 SNEGSKA (reference sequence). This CDR3 has 13 residues. The CDR3 is CSAPGSSSYEQYF. The CDR3 bases are TGCAGTGCCCCCGGGAGCAGCAGCTACGAGCAGTACTTC.

V is TRBV11-2 and J is TRBJ2-1, with unresolved D. Germline V gene sequence: CDR1 SGHAT, CDR2 FQNNGV. The CDR3 runs to 13 residues. V lost 5 bases and J 1 base, leaving 6 bases between the germline ends. As DNA, the CDR3 is TGTGCCAGCAGCCATGTATCCTACAATGAGCAGTTCTTC. It encodes CASSHVSYNEQFF.